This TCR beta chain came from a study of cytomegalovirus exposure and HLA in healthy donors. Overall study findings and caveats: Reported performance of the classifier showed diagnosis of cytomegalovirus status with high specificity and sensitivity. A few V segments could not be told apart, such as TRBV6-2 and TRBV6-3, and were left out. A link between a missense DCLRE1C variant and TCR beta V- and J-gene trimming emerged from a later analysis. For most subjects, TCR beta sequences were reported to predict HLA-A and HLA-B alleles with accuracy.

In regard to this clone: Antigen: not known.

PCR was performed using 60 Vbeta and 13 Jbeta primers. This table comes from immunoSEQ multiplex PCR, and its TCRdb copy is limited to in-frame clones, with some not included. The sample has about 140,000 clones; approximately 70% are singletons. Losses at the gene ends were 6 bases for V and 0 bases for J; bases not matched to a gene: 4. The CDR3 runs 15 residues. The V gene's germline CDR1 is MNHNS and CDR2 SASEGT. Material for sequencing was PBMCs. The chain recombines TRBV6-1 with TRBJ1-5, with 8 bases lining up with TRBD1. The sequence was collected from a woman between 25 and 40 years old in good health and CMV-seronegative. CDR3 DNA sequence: TGTGCCAGCAGCCGACAGGGGTTTAGCAATCAGCCCCAGCATTTT. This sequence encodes CASSRQGFSNQPQHF.